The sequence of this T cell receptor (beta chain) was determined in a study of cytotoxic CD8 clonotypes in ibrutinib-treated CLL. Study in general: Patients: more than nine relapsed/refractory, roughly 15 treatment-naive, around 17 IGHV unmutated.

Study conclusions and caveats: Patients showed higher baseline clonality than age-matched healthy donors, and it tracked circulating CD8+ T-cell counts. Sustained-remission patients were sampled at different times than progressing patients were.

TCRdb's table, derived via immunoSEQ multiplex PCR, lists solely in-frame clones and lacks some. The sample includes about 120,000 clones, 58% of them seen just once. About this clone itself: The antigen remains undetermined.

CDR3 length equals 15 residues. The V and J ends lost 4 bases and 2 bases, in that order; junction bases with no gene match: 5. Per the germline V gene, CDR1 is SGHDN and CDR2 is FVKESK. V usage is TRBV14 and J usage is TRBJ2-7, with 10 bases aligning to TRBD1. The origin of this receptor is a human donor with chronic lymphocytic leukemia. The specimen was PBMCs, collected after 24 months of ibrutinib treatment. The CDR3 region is CASSRSGQGTYEQYF. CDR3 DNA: TGTGCCAGCAGCCGTTCGGGACAGGGGACCTACGAGCAGTACTTC.